The source of this T cell receptor (beta chain) is a study of cytomegalovirus exposure and HLA in healthy donors (TCRdb year 2017). Concerning the study at large: A later analysis indicated that the roughly 130 validation repertoires were generated on the platform also employed for the 700 or so repertoires of the first cohort. To predict cytomegalovirus infection status, the study brought together high-throughput TCR immunosequencing, statistical association of individual TCRs with disease status, and machine learning. Along with the roughly 700-subject first cohort, a separate validation cohort of approximately 110 different subjects was used. The study was designed to test whether signatures of past pathogen exposure could be identified by cataloging public T cell receptors.

V loses 9 bases of germline sequence and J loses 2 bases, and the interval between the two ends is 11 bases. The CDR3 starts with the cysteine, ends with the phenylalanine, and has 13 residues. Only CDR3 DNA is held: 39 bases, read in frame from base 1. CDR1 is given as LNHDA and CDR2 as SQIVND, both from the germline V gene (reference sequence). Note on this clone: Its antigen has not been determined. It has no much larger one-base neighbor in the sample; base qualities were not kept.

The donors were included in the validation cohort of some 120 subjects, a group kept apart from the 666-subject first cohort. The study at large found these results: The classifier was reported to diagnose cytomegalovirus status with high specificity and sensitivity in both the original cohort and the validation cohort. In a later analysis, TCRs clustered in the first cohort were found to also tend to co-occur in the approximately 120 validation repertoires, with over 90% of cluster scores above 0. Most TCR sequences were observed very rarely across donors, whereas some public TCRs were present in many individuals. It was suggested by the authors that the approach could potentially be generalized to other disease states and immunological phenotypes. A few of the identified cytomegalovirus-associated TCR beta chains were confirmed in vitro to be specific for cytomegalovirus antigens. The study gave a list of roughly 150 TCR beta chains associated with cytomegalovirus. All 120 or so repertoires were used to score co-occurrence in the validation cohort in a later analysis, because that analysis had no HLA typing for the cohort.

Library generation was performed with the immunoSEQ multiplex PCR assay. The original methods were these. A statistical classification framework was built to diagnose cytomegalovirus status from the catalog of TCR beta chain sequences. Drawn from immuneACCESS, this table holds only the in-frame rearrangements with V and J called that TCRdb kept. Clones are partly lost; checked studies trace under half to an unresolved V gene and leave the rest unexplained. V and J calls and clone size are as listed in that table; D and trimming were resolved from the DNA. The sample table contains 82,000 or so clones; only one count was recorded for 85% to 95% of them. The ten largest clones add up to more than 0.6% of the sample.

Recombination connected TRBV19 to TRBJ2-1; a tentative D match to TRBD2 spans 5 bases. The receptor's source is a woman under 30 in good health and CMV-seronegative. Specimen: PBMCs. The CDR3 reads as follows: CASQADPYNEQFF. The base sequence is TGTGCCAGCCAAGCGGACCCCTACAATGAGCAGTTCTTC.